Presented here are 9 T cell receptor beta chains from one specimen sequenced in a study of blood T cell repertoires in COVID-19. Clones were read by immunoSEQ multiplex PCR, and TCRdb kept only the in-frame ones, dropping some. The data hold some 340,000 clones, with roughly 87% observed a single time. Sample: PBMCs or T cells enriched from blood (not recorded which). Receptor source: a woman in her forties or fifties who had recovered from COVID-19.

The V gene is TRBV2, the J gene TRBJ1-2; D gene ambiguous. V was clipped by 7 bases and J by 7 bases, with 10 bases between them. CDR1 is SNHLY, CDR2 FYNNEI, per germline. This CDR3 spans 11 amino acids. CDR3 amino acids: CASMERVGYTF. CDR3 in DNA: TGTGCCAGCATGGAGAGGGTTGGCTACACCTTC. Together with reference TRBV2 and TRBJ1-2, the CDR3 gives the full variable domain: EPEVTQTPSHQVTQMGQEVILRCVPISNHLYFYWYRQILGQKVEFLVSFYNNEISEKSEIFDDQFSVERPDGSNFTLKIRSTKLEDSAMYFCASMERVGYTFGSGTRLTVV.

This chain links TRBV18 with TRBJ2-2; no clear D gene. Germline V gene data show CDR1 as KGHSH and CDR2 as LQKENI. The CDR3 has 12 amino acids. Trimming pared 3 bases from V and 10 bases from J, leaving 9 bases between. The CDR3 reads CASSPIGQELFF. The CDR3 nucleotides are TGTGCCAGCTCACCTATCGGTCAGGAGCTGTTTTTT. The whole variable domain, remainder taken from reference TRBV18 and TRBJ2-2, is NAGVMQNPRHLVRRRGQEARLRCSPMKGHSHVYWYRQLPEEGLKFMVYLQKENIIDESGMPKERFSAEFPKEGPSILRIQQVVRGDSAAYFCASSPIGQELFFGEGSRLTVL.

This clone was counted once. The gene calls are TRBV11-3 and TRBJ1-1; D is perhaps TRBD1 (6 bases). CDR1 and CDR2 from the germline V gene are SGHNT and YENEEA. CDR3 length equals 16 residues. V was clipped by 2 bases and J by 4 bases, with 17 bases between them. CDR3 in amino acids: CASSLPPGRGSTEAFF. The CDR3 bases are TGTGCCAGCAGCTTACCGCCGGGCAGGGGCTCCACTGAAGCTTTCTTT.

The chain links TRBV6-5 to TRBJ1-1, with a tentative D call TRBD1 (6 bases). The germline V and J ends were trimmed by 7 bases and 5 bases, with 17 bases remaining between them. Looked up from germline, CDR1 is MNHEY and CDR2 is SVGAGI. The CDR3 is 14 residues long. Here the CDR3 DNA reads TGTGCCAGCACCCGGGGGGGGCGAGGGACTGAAGCTTTCTTT. Translated: CASTRGGRGTEAFF.

The CDR3 nucleotides read TGTGCCAGCAGCATCCGGGACAGACCTAACACCGGGGAGCTGTTTTTT. Translation: CASSIRDRPNTGELFF. The rearrangement joins TRBV9 to TRBJ2-2; TRBD1 aligns across 7 bases. The CDR3 is made up of 16 amino acids. CDR1 and CDR2 (germline): SGDLS, YYNGEE. V shed 4 bases, J shed 2 bases, and the junction held 8 bases outside the gene matches.

The chain couples TRBV12-3 or TRBV12-4 to TRBJ1-4, with a tentative D call TRBD1 (6 bases). The CDR3 loop spans 13 amino acids. The V end was cut by 4 bases, the J end by 3 bases, with 6 bases between. As DNA, the CDR3 is TGTGCCAGCAGTTGGACAGCTAATGAAAAACTGTTTTTT. This codes for CASSWTANEKLFF.

J is TRBJ2-7 and V is TRBV2, with 9 bases fitting TRBD2. Losses at the gene ends were 7 bases for V and 7 bases for J; bases not matched to a gene: 8. This CDR3 contains 13 residues. Per germline, CDR1 SNHLY and CDR2 FYNNEI. CDR3: CASMWSAGGEQYF. CDR3 bases: TGTGCCAGCATGTGGTCAGCGGGAGGTGAGCAGTACTTC.

The V call is TRBV7-2, the J call TRBJ2-5, with no clear D. The ends were cut back, 2 bases at V and 1 base at J, with 8 bases in the middle. Germline lookup yields CDR1 SGHTA and CDR2 FQGNSA. The CDR3 length is 14 residues. The CDR3 protein is CASSLSTSQETQYF. CDR3 in DNA: TGTGCCAGCAGCTTATCCACCAGCCAAGAGACCCAGTACTTC.

The chain has TRBV29-1 and TRBJ1-2; the match to TRBD1 covers 8 bases. Germline V CDR1 and CDR2: SQVTM, ANQGSEA. The CDR3 runs 13 residues. J gave up 3 bases and V 4 bases, and 4 bases lay outside the gene matches. Here the CDR3 DNA reads TGCAGCGTTGGGACAGGGACCTACTATGGCTACACCTTC. It yields the protein CSVGTGTYYGYTF.